These 32 T cell receptor beta chains came from one sample sequenced in a study of blood T cell repertoires in COVID-19. Profiled with immunoSEQ multiplex PCR; TCRdb holds only in-frame clones, not every one. The table lists 150,000 to 200,000 clones, 89% of them singletons. Sequencing was performed on peripheral blood. The source of these receptors is a man younger than 30 who had recovered from COVID-19.

Comments on this clone: A much larger clone is a single base away; this may be a read error. The genes are TRBV2 and TRBJ2-7, with 9 positions matching TRBD1. The V gene end was trimmed by 6 bases and the J gene end by 3 bases; junction bases not matched to a gene: 3. This CDR3 is built from 13 residues. CDR1 is SNHLY, CDR2 FYNNEI, per germline. CDR3 in DNA: TGTGCCAGCAGGTTGACAGGGGGCTACGAGCAGTACTTC. Residues: CASRLTGGYEQYF.

The rearrangement uses TRBV7-2 and TRBJ2-1; D is possibly TRBD2 (6 bases). Trimming cost V 3 bases and J 0 bases, with 9 bases left between them. Germline V gene lookup returns CDR1 SGHTA and CDR2 FQGNSA. This CDR3 spans 15 amino acids. The CDR3 nucleotides read TGTGCCAGCAGCTTGGTGACTAGCTCCTACAATGAGCAGTTCTTC. It encodes CASSLVTSSYNEQFF. Filled out from reference TRBV7-2 and TRBJ2-1, the complete variable domain reads GAGVSQSPSNKVTEKGKDVELRCDPISGHTALYWYRQSLGQGLEFLIYFQGNSAPDKSGLPSDRFSAERTGGSVSTLTIQRTQQEDSAVYLCASSLVTSSYNEQFFGPGTRLTVL.

The rearrangement links TRBV4-3 to TRBJ2-7; 8 bases match TRBD2. Germline V gene sequence: CDR1 LGHNA, CDR2 YSLEER. CDR3 size: 16 residues. V was pared by 2 bases and J by 3 bases, with 9 bases of the junction left unmatched. The CDR3 here is CASSQNFPGLVYEQYF. The DNA of the CDR3 is TGCGCCAGCAGCCAAAATTTCCCGGGACTAGTCTACGAGCAGTACTTC.

The chain is built from TRBV27 and TRBJ1-6; TRBD1 agrees at 7 bases. V was pared by 5 bases and J by 6 bases, with 7 bases of the junction left unmatched. The CDR3 totals 15 residues. Germline-derived CDR1 and CDR2 are MNHEY and SMNVEV (reference sequence). The CDR3 protein is CASSNQGGINSPLHF. The CDR3 DNA follows: TGTGCCAGCAGTAACCAGGGGGGAATTAATTCACCCCTCCACTTT.

This rearrangement joins TRBV6-5 to TRBJ2-7; TRBD1 aligns across 7 bases. Germline V gene lookup returns CDR1 MNHEY and CDR2 SVGAGI. This CDR3 is 11 amino acids long. J lost 6 bases, V lost 6 bases, and 2 bases had no gene match. The CDR3 coding sequence is TGTGCCAGCAGACAGGGGCCCGAGCAGTACTTC. Residues: CASRQGPEQYF.

The chain employs TRBV4-2 and TRBJ2-7, with 11 bases fitting TRBD2. The CDR3 sequence is 15 residues long. Unmatched junction bases numbered 5, after V lost 2 bases and J lost 5 bases. Per germline, CDR1 LGHNA and CDR2 YNFKEQ. The CDR3 here is CASSQLAGGHNEQYF. The CDR3 DNA sequence: TGTGCCAGCAGCCAACTAGCGGGAGGCCATAACGAGCAGTACTTC.

This clone was recorded only once. The gene calls are TRBV6-2 or TRBV6-3 and TRBJ1-5, with D possibly TRBD1 on 5 matching bases. The CDR3 contains 13 residues. V lost 6 bases, J lost 6 bases, and 12 bases lay in between. From germline, CDR1 is MNHEY and CDR2 SVGEGT. CDR3 sequence reads: CASSGGRGQPQHF. The DNA of the CDR3 is TGTGCCAGCAGCGGTGGGAGGGGTCAGCCCCAGCATTTT.

DNA of the CDR3: TGTGCCAGCAGCTTGGGCGGGAGCACAGATACGCAGTATTTT. This gives the protein CASSLGGSTDTQYF. The gene calls are TRBV5-4 and TRBJ2-3; possible D gene TRBD2, 5 bases. Between the trimmed V and J ends, which lost 0 bases and 0 bases, there was a span of 5 bases. Germline CDR1 is SGHNT and CDR2 is YYREEE (reference sequence). This CDR3 contains 14 residues.

The rearrangement joins TRBV10-3 to TRBJ2-1; TRBD2 aligns across 7 bases. CDR1 and CDR2 from the germline V gene are ENHRY and SYGVKD. J lost 7 bases, V lost 5 bases, and 5 bases had no gene match. This CDR3 is 13 amino acids long. CDR3 in amino acids: CAISSGGENEQFF. As DNA, the CDR3 is TGTGCCATCAGTTCGGGGGGAGAGAATGAGCAGTTCTTC.

The rearrangement joins TRBV7-9 to TRBJ1-2; TRBD1 matches at 11 bases. This CDR3 has 17 residues. Germline lookup yields CDR1 SEHNR and CDR2 FQNEAQ (reference sequence). V lost 5 bases to trimming and J lost 2 bases; unmatched junction nucleotides: 10. Here the CDR3 reads CASSPGTGGPLNYGYTF. The CDR3 nucleotides are TGTGCCAGCAGCCCCGGGACAGGGGGTCCGCTAAACTATGGCTACACCTTC.

V is TRBV7-9 and J is TRBJ1-2; D is ambiguous. Germline V gives CDR1 SEHNR, CDR2 FQNEAQ (reference sequence). The length of the CDR3 is 13 residues. The V gene lost 5 bases and the J gene lost 8 bases, with 15 bases spanning the gap. The CDR3 nucleotides read TGTGCCAGCAGCCCCCTGGAGGAGCGGGGCTACACCTTC. This sequence encodes CASSPLEERGYTF. Full variable domain (missing parts from reference TRBV7-9 and TRBJ1-2): DTGVSQNPRHKITKRGQNVTFRCDPISEHNRLYWYRQTLGQGPEFLTYFQNEAQLEKSRLLSDRFSAERPKGSFSTLEIQRTEQGDSAMYLCASSPLEERGYTFGSGTRLTVV.

This chain joins TRBV19 and TRBJ2-1; no firm D call. The CDR3 is 16 amino acids. Germline CDR1 LNHDA, CDR2 SQIVND (reference sequence). The germline V and J ends were trimmed by 5 bases and 0 bases, with 14 bases remaining between them. CDR3 loop: CASSFGYSSSYNEQFF. The CDR3, as DNA: TGTGCCAGTAGTTTTGGGTACAGTAGCTCCTACAATGAGCAGTTCTTC. The full variable domain, completed using reference TRBV19 and TRBJ2-1, is DGGITQSPKYLFRKEGQNVTLSCEQNLNHDAMYWYRQDPGQGLRLIYYSQIVNDFQKGDIAEGYSVSREKKESFPLTVTSAQKNPTAFYLCASSFGYSSSYNEQFFGPGTRLTVL.

The chain recombines TRBV6-5 with TRBJ1-1; TRBD1 agrees at 7 bases. The CDR3 spans 15 residues. After removal of 11 bases from V and 1 base from J, the junction contained 13 bases not matched to a gene. CDR1 MNHEY and CDR2 SVGAGI come from the germline V gene. CDR3 protein: CAGERGLKKNTEAFF. The DNA of the CDR3 is TGTGCCGGAGAAAGGGGGCTGAAGAAGAACACTGAAGCTTTCTTT.

The V gene is TRBV28, the J gene TRBJ2-3; 10 bases match TRBD2. Germline-derived CDR1 and CDR2 are MDHEN and SYDVKM. The CDR3 totals 16 residues. V lost 5 bases and J lost 6; bases outside the gene matches: 11. CDR3 sequence (DNA): TGTGCCAGCAGTGTGGGGCTAGCGGGGGTCGGGGATACGCAGTATTTT. It is translated as CASSVGLAGVGDTQYF. Looking up the rest from reference TRBV28 and TRBJ2-3 gives the full variable domain: DVKVTQSSRYLVKRTGEKVFLECVQDMDHENMFWYRQDPGLGLRLIYFSYDVKMKEKGDIPEGYSVSREKKERFSLILESASTNQTSMYLCASSVGLAGVGDTQYFGPGTRLTVL.

This chain connects TRBV27 to TRBJ1-1, with 7 nucleotides matching TRBD1. V lost 5 bases, J lost 7 bases, and 4 bases stayed unmatched. Germline CDR1 reads MNHEY; CDR2 reads SMNVEV (reference sequence). The CDR3 loop spans 12 amino acids. CDR3 nucleotide sequence: TGTGCCAGCAGTAGGGGGCGGGGTGAAGCTTTCTTT. Translated, it gives CASSRGRGEAFF.

The chain recombines TRBV6-5 with TRBJ2-5, with 7 bases lining up with TRBD2. With 2 bases clipped from V and 5 bases from J, the junction kept 5 bases outside the gene matches. This CDR3 contains 14 residues. Germline assignment: CDR1 MNHEY and CDR2 SVGAGI. The CDR3 spells CASSYNGEGETQYF. The DNA for the CDR3 is TGTGCCAGCAGTTACAACGGGGAGGGGGAGACCCAGTACTTC.

This clone has just one count. Other DNA sequences within the sample encode an identical CDR3. This chain connects TRBV19 to TRBJ1-1; weak D call: TRBD1 (5 bases). V was pared by 3 bases and J by 0 bases, with 5 bases between. The CDR3 contains 13 residues. The germline V gene has CDR1 LNHDA and CDR2 SQIVND (reference sequence). CDR3 protein: CASSMGLNTEAFF. The CDR3 DNA reads as TGTGCCAGTAGTATGGGGCTGAACACTGAAGCTTTCTTT.

The chain links TRBV10-3 to TRBJ1-5, with 7 bases aligning to TRBD1. The CDR3 spans 17 residues. Germline V gene lookup returns CDR1 ENHRY and CDR2 SYGVKD. V gave up 1 base and J gave up 7 bases; unmatched junction bases: 13. The CDR3 sequence is CAISEFVLEGAEQPQHF. The CDR3 DNA sequence: TGTGCCATCAGTGAGTTTGTATTGGAGGGGGCTGAGCAGCCCCAGCATTTT.

This sequence joins TRBV9 and TRBJ2-7; TRBD1 agrees at 11 bases. Germline CDR1 reads SGDLS; CDR2 reads YYNGEE. The CDR3 length is 15 residues. V trimming: 3 bases; J trimming: 6 bases; junction bases outside the gene matches: 8. The CDR3, as DNA: TGTGCCAGCAGCGGAGAGGGACAGGGGGTTCGCGAGCAGTACTTC. Encoded protein: CASSGEGQGVREQYF.

J is TRBJ1-5 and V is TRBV28, with no clear D. With 3 bases removed from V and 2 bases from J, the gap between germline ends came to 11 bases. The germline V gene has CDR1 MDHEN and CDR2 SYDVKM. This CDR3 has 15 amino acids. CDR3 in DNA: TGTGCCAGCAGTTTGGCGGGTAGCGGCAATCAGCCCCAGCATTTT. Translation: CASSLAGSGNQPQHF.

The chain carries TRBV6-9 and TRBJ2-1; 8 bases fit TRBD1. The ends lost 7 bases at V and 0 bases at J; junction bases unmatched: 11. The CDR3 runs to 17 residues. Germline values: CDR1 MNHGY, CDR2 SVAAGI. The chain's CDR3 is CASTRGQGRISYNEQFF. In DNA, the CDR3 is TGTGCCAGCACGCGCGGACAGGGACGAATCTCCTACAATGAGCAGTTCTTC.

The J gene is TRBJ1-1, the V gene TRBV5-4, with D unresolved. The CDR3 contains 15 residues. From germline, CDR1 is SGHNT and CDR2 YYREEE (reference sequence). Trimming stripped 2 bases from V and 3 bases from J, with 14 bases between. CDR3 amino acids: CASSFGRGGYTEAFF. CDR3 coding DNA: TGTGCCAGCAGCTTCGGACGGGGAGGGTACACTGAAGCTTTCTTT.

This chain connects TRBV19 to TRBJ2-5; 8 bases are shared with TRBD2. With 5 bases clipped from V and 5 bases from J, the junction kept 13 bases outside the gene matches. Germline CDR1 and CDR2: LNHDA and SQIVND (reference sequence). CDR3 length: 16 amino acids. The CDR3 coding sequence is TGTGCCAGTAGTCGGTCTCCGGGACTAGGGGGGGAGACCCAGTACTTC. Its protein product is CASSRSPGLGGETQYF.

The V gene is TRBV6-1, the J gene TRBJ2-7, with a tentative D call TRBD2 (7 bases). Germline V gene sequence: CDR1 MNHNS, CDR2 SASEGT. The CDR3 has 15 amino acids. V lost 2 bases to trimming and J lost 3 bases, with 14 bases between them. The CDR3 DNA reads TGTGCCAGCAGTGAATTTTTCGGGGGGCTCTACGAGCAGTACTTC. This translates into CASSEFFGGLYEQYF.

The sample holds one count of this clone. The chain uses TRBV28 and TRBJ1-2; D uncertain. The V end was cut by 1 base, the J end by 6 bases, with 12 bases between. Germline assignment: CDR1 MDHEN and CDR2 SYDVKM. This CDR3 comprises 14 residues. CDR3 sequence reads: CASSLSLPIDGYTF. The CDR3 DNA sequence: TGTGCCAGCAGTTTATCCCTACCTATAGATGGCTACACCTTC.

The genes are TRBV19 and TRBJ2-7, with TRBD2 as a possible D gene (6 bases). This CDR3 contains 14 residues. V was shortened by 5 bases and J by 2 bases, with 13 bases between the two germline ends. Per germline, CDR1 LNHDA and CDR2 SQIVND (reference sequence). The CDR3 spells CASSFGTGAYEQYF. CDR3 sequence (DNA): TGTGCCAGTAGTTTCGGGACGGGGGCCTACGAGCAGTACTTC.

This clone was observed a single time. CDR3 coding DNA: TGTGCCAGCAGCGCTGGACAGGGGATAAACTATGGCTACACCTTC. Protein sequence: CASSAGQGINYGYTF. The chain has TRBV9 and TRBJ1-2; 9 nucleotides line up with TRBD1. The length of the CDR3 is 15 residues. Germline CDR1 is SGDLS and CDR2 is YYNGEE. With 3 bases clipped from V and 2 bases from J, the junction kept 5 bases outside the gene matches.

The rearrangement links TRBV10-2 to TRBJ1-2; possibly TRBD1 for D (5 bases). This CDR3 has 14 amino acids. CDR1 is WSHSY, CDR2 SAAADI, per germline. The V and J ends lost 0 bases and 1 base respectively, with 6 bases between them. The CDR3 protein is CASSESRVNYGYTF. As DNA, the CDR3 is TGCGCCAGCAGTGAGTCCAGGGTTAACTATGGCTACACCTTC.

V is TRBV9 and J is TRBJ1-1; D possibly corresponds to TRBD1 (6 bases). The germline gives CDR1 SGDLS, CDR2 YYNGEE. V lost 3 bases, J lost 3 bases, and 12 bases lay in between. The CDR3 length is 14 residues. The CDR3 spells CASSARQVHTEAFF. CDR3 sequence (DNA): TGTGCCAGCAGCGCAAGACAGGTACACACTGAAGCTTTCTTT.

This clone has only one observation. This sequence joins TRBV10-3 and TRBJ2-7, with TRBD1 identical over 12 bases. The CDR3 spans 16 residues. CDR1 is ENHRY and CDR2 is SYGVKD in the germline V gene. The ends lost 4 bases at V and 4 bases at J; junction bases unmatched: 8. CDR3 in DNA: TGTGCCATCAGTGGAAGCGGGACAGGGGGCTCATACGAGCAGTACTTC. Translation gives CAISGSGTGGSYEQYF.

This clone was observed a few times. The V call is TRBV4-3, the J call TRBJ1-5; no definite D call. This CDR3 comprises 14 residues. The germline V gene has CDR1 LGHNA and CDR2 YSLEER. V was trimmed by 0 bases and J by 4 bases, leaving 7 bases between them. CDR3 loop: CASSQEVRNQPQHF. As DNA, the CDR3 is TGCGCCAGCAGCCAAGAGGTCAGAAATCAGCCCCAGCATTTT.

The sample holds a few counts of this clone. V gene TRBV6-1 combines with J gene TRBJ1-5; 10 bases fit TRBD1. The germline V gene encodes CDR1 MNHNS and CDR2 SASEGT. This CDR3 region has 15 residues. Trimming removed 8 bases from V and 5 bases from J; junction bases left unmatched: 9. As DNA, the CDR3 is TGTGCCAGCGGACCGACAGGGGGCGCATATCAGCCCCAGCATTTT. This encodes CASGPTGGAYQPQHF.